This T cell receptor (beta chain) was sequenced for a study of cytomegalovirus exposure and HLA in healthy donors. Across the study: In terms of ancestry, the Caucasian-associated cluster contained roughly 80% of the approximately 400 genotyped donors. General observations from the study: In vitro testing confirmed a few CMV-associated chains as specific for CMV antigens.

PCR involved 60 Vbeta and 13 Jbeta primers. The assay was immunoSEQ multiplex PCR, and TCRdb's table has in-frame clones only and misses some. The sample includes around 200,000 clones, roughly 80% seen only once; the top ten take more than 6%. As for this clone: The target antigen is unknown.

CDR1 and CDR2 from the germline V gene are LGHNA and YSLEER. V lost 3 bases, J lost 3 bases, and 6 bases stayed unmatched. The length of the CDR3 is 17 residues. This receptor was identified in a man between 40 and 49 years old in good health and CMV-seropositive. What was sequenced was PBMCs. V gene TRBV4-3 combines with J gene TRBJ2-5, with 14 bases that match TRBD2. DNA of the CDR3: TGCGCCAGCAGCCATGGACTAGCGGGGGGAAAGGAAGAGACCCAGTACTTC. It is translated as CASSHGLAGGKEETQYF.